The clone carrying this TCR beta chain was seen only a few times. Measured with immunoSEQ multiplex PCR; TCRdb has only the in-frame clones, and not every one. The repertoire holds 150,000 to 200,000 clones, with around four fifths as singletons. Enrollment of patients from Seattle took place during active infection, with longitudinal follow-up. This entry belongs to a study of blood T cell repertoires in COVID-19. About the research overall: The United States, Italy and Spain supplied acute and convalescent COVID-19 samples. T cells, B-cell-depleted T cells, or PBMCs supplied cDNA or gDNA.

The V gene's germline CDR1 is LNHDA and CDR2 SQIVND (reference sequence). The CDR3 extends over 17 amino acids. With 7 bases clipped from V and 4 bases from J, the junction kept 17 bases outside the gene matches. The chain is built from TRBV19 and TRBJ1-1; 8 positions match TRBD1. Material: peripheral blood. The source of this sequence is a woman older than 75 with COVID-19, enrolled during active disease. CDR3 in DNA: TGTGCCAGTACTTCTCGGCCCCAGGGGGCCTTGGGCACTGAAGCTTTCTTT. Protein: CASTSRPQGALGTEAFF.